The source of this T cell receptor (beta chain) is a study of human T cells and chemical hapten exposure (TCRdb year 2021). Notes on the research overall: For sensitization, 2% DPC in acetone was applied to a 2 cm by 2 cm area of upper inner arm skin. Patch testing was done on the upper back using Finn chambers containing 0.01% DPC, and results were scored after 6 days according to International Contact Dermatitis Research Group standards. The mostly female patient cohort included alopecia areata with under or over 50% scalp involvement, alopecia totalis and alopecia universalis. Twenty-nine alopecia patients gave blood for TCR sequencing at one to four time points (pre-sensitization, 2, 6 and 24 weeks). In alopecia patients, the study followed how the peripheral blood TCR repertoire changed in vivo over primary and secondary sensitization to diphenylcyclopropenone (DPC), a hapten. Patients additionally received weekly therapeutic DPC doses to the scalp throughout the approximately 22-week study period. Blood samples were taken from patients before sensitization (week 0) and at 2, 6 and about 24 weeks after DPC sensitization. Libraries were pooled for sequencing, and variation in per-sample TCR yields was attributed mainly to small differences in library volumes within the pool.

CDR1 is given as SGDLS and CDR2 as YYNGEE, both from the germline V gene. V and J are trimmed by 0 bases and 1 base, and the gene matches miss 5 bases of the junction. The CDR3 goes from the cysteine to the phenylalanine over 17 residues. CDR3 DNA is the only sequence kept; it has 51 bases, read in frame from the first base. Points on this clonotype: Its antigen is unknown. No base qualities exist here, and no much larger clone lies one base off it.

Reading the label with the study, this specimen's time point is: patch test 3, about 24 weeks after DPC sensitization. The meaning of the sample's treatment or condition label: therapeutic diphenylcyclopropenone sensitization with weekly scalp DPC. At every patch-test visit, the blood draw took place before the patch test was put on. To be eligible, patients had to be aged 18 to 70, diagnosed with alopecia and judged suitable for DPC therapy, while pregnant patients were excluded. Unfractionated whole blood was collected in Tempus Blood RNA tubes, and total RNA was extracted from that blood. Libraries came from RACE. The reads were generated on a NextSeq 500. Library preparation attached unique molecular identifiers to individual cDNA molecules for quantitative, reproducible TCR counting. Both TCR alpha and TCR beta chains were sequenced from each blood RNA sample. The paper's processing steps were these. The median number of TCRs per sample was approximately 93,000, ranging from 23,224 to 690,600. The Decombinator software suite was used to annotate the V, J and CDR3 of the TCR reads. Every sample was subsampled to the same number of TCRs (28,000) for the PS versus PT1 abundance plots. TCRs were defined as expanded if absent before sensitization and observed at least eight times at the 2-week time point. The raw public reads went through TCRdb reprocessing: fastp at Q25, MiXCR clone calling, in-frame beta chains kept. Records with the same CDR3 protein are collapsed into one entry carrying the most frequent genes and DNA. The V and J calls reflect TCRdb's pipeline rather than the authors' work. The sample profile shows around 130,000 distinct CDR3 sequences; about 10% of them were found once. The top ten constitute over 2% of the sample.

General findings and caveats noted by the study authors: After repeated subsampling, changes were observed in the strength of the expansion versus patch-test correlation and in the threshold at which the correlation became significant. Because every patient had alopecia, a presumed autoimmune disease, the patients' immune response might differ from that of healthy individuals. Compared with pre-sensitization or healthy control sets, expanded TCRs formed significantly more large CDR3 similarity clusters, which is consistent with antigen-driven responses. The number of PT1 expanded TCRs positively correlated with patch test score, significant at thresholds 8, 16 and 32 but not 4. The number of TCRs above 1 in 1000 frequency did not change with DPC sensitization; there was no evidence of global repertoire structure alterations.

This receptor was identified in a woman in her forties or fifties with alopecia areata. Some clones in this sample may be carry-over from other donors' samples. This receptor chain uses TRBV9 and TRBJ2-3; 10 junctional bases match TRBD2. The input for sequencing was whole blood, taken in connection with sensitization to the hapten diphenylcyclopropenone (DPC). The encoded CDR3 is CASSVAPSGGGTDTQYF. In nucleotide form, the sequence is TGTGCCAGCAGCGTAGCCCCTAGCGGGGGAGGCACAGATACGCAGTATTTT.